What follows are 23 T cell receptor beta chains derived from one specimen sequenced in a study of shared clonotypes between healthy human individuals. The protocol was immunoSEQ multiplex PCR, while the TCRdb copy is restricted to in-frame clones and leaves out a portion. The data contain 1.5 million to 2.5 million clones, about 95% of them seen just once; the ten biggest clones take up around 1.2%. The naive CD8 population came from CD45RO-negative cells selected for CCR7, without terminally differentiated effector memory CD45RA+ cells. Sequenced input: naive CD8+ T cells sorted from blood. These receptors all come from a man aged 18 to 29 in good health.

The J gene is TRBJ2-3, the V gene TRBV7-8; D gene uncertain. This CDR3 spans 15 amino acids. In germline, CDR1 is SGHVS, CDR2 FQNEAQ. V dropped 5 bases and J dropped 0 bases, with 12 bases sitting between them. The CDR3 region is CASSLELGSTDTQYF. CDR3 DNA sequence: TGTGCCAGCAGCCTTGAACTCGGGAGCACAGATACGCAGTATTTT.

The chain links TRBV11-2 to TRBJ2-2, with 9 bases lining up with TRBD1. With V trimmed by 0 bases and J by 3 bases, 2 bases remained unmatched. The CDR3 has 16 amino acids. Germline assignment: CDR1 SGHAT and CDR2 FQNNGV. CDR3: CASSLDTGGDTGELFF. CDR3 bases: TGTGCCAGCAGCTTAGATACAGGGGGCGACACCGGGGAGCTGTTTTTT.

The CDR3 spells CASTLGGEGYEQYF. The CDR3 bases are TGTGCCAGCACCCTCGGGGGGGAAGGGTACGAGCAGTACTTC. The chain recombines TRBV28 with TRBJ2-7; TRBD2 agrees at 8 bases. Germline loops: CDR1 MDHEN, CDR2 SYDVKM. The CDR3 loop spans 14 amino acids. J was trimmed by 4 bases and V by 7 bases; bases with no gene match: 9.

The V gene is TRBV4-1, the J gene TRBJ1-1; perhaps TRBD1 as D (5 bases). This CDR3 has 14 residues. Trimming removed 4 bases at V and 5 bases at J, with 14 bases between. Looked up from germline, CDR1 is MGHRA and CDR2 is YSYEKL. The CDR3 sequence is CASSLLEGKTEAFF. CDR3 coding DNA: TGCGCCAGCAGCCTTTTGGAGGGGAAAACTGAAGCTTTCTTT.

This chain links TRBV6-5 with TRBJ2-7; TRBD2 matches 8 bases. Germline assignment: CDR1 MNHEY and CDR2 SVGAGI. The CDR3 is 16 amino acids. J gave up 4 bases and V 4 bases, and 12 bases lay outside the gene matches. The CDR3 region has the DNA TGTGCCAGCAGTTGGGGGGCGAGCGGGAGAGAATACGAGCAGTACTTC. Translated: CASSWGASGREYEQYF.

This chain joins TRBV15 and TRBJ2-2, with TRBD2 as a possible D gene (5 bases). The CDR3 contains 15 residues. V was shortened by 5 bases and J by 1 base, with 11 bases between the two germline ends. CDR1 and CDR2 (germline): LNHNV, YYDKDF (reference sequence). CDR3: CATSGPGKNTGELFF. For the CDR3, the DNA is TGTGCCACCAGCGGCCCGGGGAAGAACACCGGGGAGCTGTTTTTT.

V is TRBV5-1 and J is TRBJ1-1; D remains unclear. The CDR3 length is 13 residues. V was trimmed by 2 bases and J by 4 bases, leaving 9 bases between them. Germline V gene lookup returns CDR1 SGHRS and CDR2 YFSETQ. This CDR3 reads CASSLESITEAFF. CDR3 coding DNA: TGCGCCAGCAGCTTAGAGTCTATCACTGAAGCTTTCTTT.

With respect to this clone: The identical CDR3 is also encoded by other nucleotide sequences in the sample. The J gene is TRBJ2-7, the V gene TRBV7-2; D perhaps matches TRBD2 (6 bases). The V and J ends lost 4 bases and 1 base respectively, with 11 bases between them. The germline V gene has CDR1 SGHTA and CDR2 FQGNSA. The CDR3 totals 14 residues. CDR3 sequence (DNA): TGTGCCAGCAGCTCGGAGGGGAGTTCCTACGAGCAGTACTTC. Its protein is CASSSEGSSYEQYF.

The V gene is TRBV28, the J gene TRBJ2-5; 7 nucleotides match TRBD2. With V trimmed by 2 bases and J by 1 base, 7 bases remained unmatched. The CDR3 consists of 16 residues. CDR1 MDHEN and CDR2 SYDVKM come from the germline V gene. For the CDR3, the DNA is TGTGCCAGCAGTTTAGGTGTAGCGGGCCTCCAAGAGACCCAGTACTTC. This translates into CASSLGVAGLQETQYF.

V gene TRBV28 combines with J gene TRBJ2-7; TRBD1 might be the D (6 bases). The V and J ends lost 6 bases and 2 bases respectively, with 17 bases between them. The germline V gene has CDR1 MDHEN and CDR2 SYDVKM. This CDR3 contains 15 residues. The DNA of the CDR3 is TGTGCCAGCAGCCATGGACAGACAGGAACCTACGAGCAGTACTTC. It encodes CASSHGQTGTYEQYF.

The V call is TRBV4-1, the J call TRBJ2-7, with D possibly matching TRBD2 (7 bases). Trimming pared 3 bases from V and 3 bases from J, leaving 12 bases between. The CDR3 loop spans 14 amino acids. The V gene's germline CDR1 is MGHRA and CDR2 YSYEKL. The CDR3 coding sequence is TGCGCCAGCAGCCAGAAGGGGGGGGACTACGAGCAGTACTTC. Protein: CASSQKGGDYEQYF.

The chain carries TRBV7-9 and TRBJ1-2; D gene uncertain. The V end lost 6 bases, the J end lost 0 bases, and 11 bases lay between the germline ends. This CDR3 comprises 14 residues. The V gene's germline CDR1 is SEHNR and CDR2 FQNEAQ (reference sequence). In DNA form, the CDR3 reads TGTGCCAGCAGTCCAGGAGAATCTAACTATGGCTACACCTTC. It encodes CASSPGESNYGYTF.

V gene TRBV28 combines with J gene TRBJ2-1; 10 bases align to TRBD2. V lost 7 bases, J lost 1 base, and 4 bases stayed unmatched. The CDR3 loop spans 15 amino acids. From germline, CDR1 is MDHEN and CDR2 SYDVKM. CDR3 nucleotide sequence: TGTGCCAGCACCCCGGGACTAGCGTCCTACAATGAGCAGTTCTTC. Its translation: CASTPGLASYNEQFF.

This chain links TRBV2 with TRBJ2-5; D is possibly TRBD2 (7 bases). The CDR3 extends over 12 amino acids. Per germline, CDR1 SNHLY and CDR2 FYNNEI. Trimming pared 2 bases from V and 9 bases from J, leaving 10 bases between. The CDR3 DNA reads as TGTGCCAGCAGTGAAAGAGGGGGGGCCCAGTACTTC. Translation gives CASSERGGAQYF.

The chain is built from TRBV5-6 and TRBJ2-7, with D perhaps matching TRBD1 (6 bases). In germline, CDR1 is SGHDT, CDR2 YYEEEE. CDR3 length: 14 amino acids. The germline V and J ends were trimmed by 1 base and 2 bases, with 10 bases remaining between them. The CDR3 here is CASSLSGATYEQYF. The DNA of the CDR3 is TGTGCCAGCAGCTTGTCAGGGGCCACCTACGAGCAGTACTTC.

The chain uses TRBV10-3 and TRBJ1-3; D is unresolved. V was cut by 3 bases and J by 7 bases, with 16 bases left in between. The germline gives CDR1 ENHRY, CDR2 SYGVKD. CDR3 length: 15 residues. The CDR3 loop is CAISDRQTMENTIYF. The CDR3 DNA reads as TGTGCCATCAGTGATAGGCAGACCATGGAGAACACCATATATTTT.

The gene calls are TRBV27 and TRBJ2-7; TRBD1 matches at 7 bases. V was clipped by 5 bases and J by 0 bases; unmatched bases: 10. The CDR3 contains 16 residues. Per germline, CDR1 MNHEY and CDR2 SMNVEV (reference sequence). This chain's CDR3 is CASSPSRGTVSYEQYF. The CDR3 DNA sequence: TGTGCCAGCAGTCCAAGCAGGGGGACGGTCTCCTACGAGCAGTACTTC.

The chain has TRBV19 and TRBJ2-7; perhaps TRBD1 as D (5 bases). The CDR3 covers 13 residues. V was pared by 5 bases and J by 3 bases, with 11 bases between. Germline V gene lookup returns CDR1 LNHDA and CDR2 SQIVND (reference sequence). In DNA, the CDR3 is TGTGCCAGTAGTTTCCAGGGAAACTACGAGCAGTACTTC. Translating gives CASSFQGNYEQYF.

The chain couples TRBV14 to TRBJ2-3; D may be TRBD1 or TRBD2 (5 bases each). Deletions cut 0 bases from V and 2 bases from J, with 6 bases between. Germline V gives CDR1 SGHDN, CDR2 FVKESK. The CDR3 spans 14 residues. Here the CDR3 DNA reads TGTGCCAGCAGCCAAGAGGGGGACACAGATACGCAGTATTTT. Protein: CASSQEGDTDTQYF. The variable domain in full, completed from reference TRBV14 and TRBJ2-3, reads EAGVTQFPSHSVIEKGQTVTLRCDPISGHDNLYWYRRVMGKEIKFLLHFVKESKQDESGMPNNRFLAERTGGTYSTLKVQPAELEDSGVYFCASSQEGDTDTQYFGPGTRLTVL.

The J gene is TRBJ2-7, the V gene TRBV6-1; D gene ambiguous. The germline V gene has CDR1 MNHNS and CDR2 SASEGT. This CDR3 has 14 amino acids. Trimming stripped 1 base from V and 3 bases from J, with 10 bases between. The CDR3 DNA follows: TGTGCCAGCAGTGAAGGAGAATGGCGCTACGAGCAGTACTTC. Amino acids: CASSEGEWRYEQYF.

The chain carries TRBV27 and TRBJ2-5, with 11 positions matching TRBD2. The length of the CDR3 is 17 residues. Germline CDR1 and CDR2: MNHEY and SMNVEV (reference sequence). V shed 5 bases and J 0 bases; nucleotides not matched to a gene: 8. For the CDR3, the DNA is TGTGCCAGCAGTCCGGGGTCTAGCGGGGGGTACCAAGAGACCCAGTACTTC. Translation gives CASSPGSSGGYQETQYF.

The chain has TRBV18 and TRBJ1-5; D not certain. The CDR3 has 19 amino acids. V gave up 0 bases and J gave up 0 bases, with 18 bases separating them. The germline gives CDR1 KGHSH, CDR2 LQKENI. CDR3 amino acids: CASSPPSDLVDPSNQPQHF. In nucleotides, the CDR3 is TGTGCCAGCTCACCACCGTCGGACTTGGTGGACCCTAGCAATCAGCCCCAGCATTTT. Combining the CDR3 with reference TRBV18 and TRBJ1-5 gives the whole variable domain NAGVMQNPRHLVRRRGQEARLRCSPMKGHSHVYWYRQLPEEGLKFMVYLQKENIIDESGMPKERFSAEFPKEGPSILRIQQVVRGDSAAYFCASSPPSDLVDPSNQPQHFGDGTRLSIL.

This rearrangement joins TRBV6-1 to TRBJ2-1, with 7 nucleotides matching TRBD2. The length of the CDR3 is 13 residues. The V gene end was trimmed by 10 bases and the J gene end by 4 bases; junction bases not matched to a gene: 7. From germline, CDR1 is MNHNS and CDR2 SASEGT. The CDR3 region is CATPGLIYNEQFF. The CDR3 DNA reads TGTGCCACCCCGGGACTAATATACAATGAGCAGTTCTTC.